This TCR beta chain was observed in a study of liver allograft versus peripheral blood T cells. Study-level background: What was compared were the T cell receptor repertoires in transplanted livers and those in the peripheral blood of recipients.

TCRdb fed the reads into MiXCR, producing one record per CDR3 protein. The data show approximately 9,100 distinct CDR3 sequences, around 16% seen once. For this clonotype: Its specificity is unknown.

Broader study findings: Reportedly, the T cell receptor repertoires inside liver allografts were not the same as those in peripheral blood.

This TCR derives from a human patient who had a liver transplant. The graft donor may have contributed some T cells.

The DNA for the CDR3 is TGTGCCAGCAGTTTTGGCAGGGGACGCGAGCAGTTCTTC. It specifies CASSFGRGREQFF. The chain has TRBV12-3 or TRBV12-4 and TRBJ2-1, with D possibly matching TRBD1 (6 bases). The length of the CDR3 is 13 residues. V shed 3 bases and J shed 10 bases, with 13 bases lying between them.